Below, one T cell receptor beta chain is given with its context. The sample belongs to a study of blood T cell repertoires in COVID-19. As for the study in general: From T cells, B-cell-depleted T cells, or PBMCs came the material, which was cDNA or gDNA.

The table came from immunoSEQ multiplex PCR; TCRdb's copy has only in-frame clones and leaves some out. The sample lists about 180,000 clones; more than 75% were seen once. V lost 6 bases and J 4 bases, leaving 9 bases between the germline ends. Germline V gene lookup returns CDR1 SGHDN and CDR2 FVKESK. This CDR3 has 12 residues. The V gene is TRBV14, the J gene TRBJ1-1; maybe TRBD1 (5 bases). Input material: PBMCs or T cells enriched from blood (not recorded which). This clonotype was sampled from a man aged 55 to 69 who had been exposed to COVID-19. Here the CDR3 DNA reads TGTGCCAGCAGACGGGGGGGCACTGAAGCTTTCTTT. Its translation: CASRRGGTEAFF.